This record looks at one TCR beta chain sequence and its context. Its matching antigen is unknown. The sample is drawn from a study of beta chain features in type 1 diabetes. Overall study results and limits: Over-representation of high TCR-expressing cells was a possible consequence of cDNA sequencing. Lower insertion and higher deletion counts appeared at VDJ junctions in type 1 diabetes patients.

The authors took one heparinised blood draw, averaging approximately 120 mL, from each donor. Sequencing targeted expressed TCRB transcripts, as all isolated RNA had been reverse transcribed. TCRdb's copy holds only in-frame clones and misses some; the assay was immunoSEQ multiplex PCR. The table includes fewer than 900,000 clones, roughly a sixth detected once. The TCR was taken from a woman between 18 and 30 years old in good health. The sequenced material came from naive CD4+ T cells from blood.

In DNA, the CDR3 is TGTGCCAGCAGCTTAGAAGCCCCGTACCTTGAGCAGTTCTTC. Its translation is CASSLEAPYLEQFF. J is TRBJ2-1 and V is TRBV11-2, with no clear D. This CDR3 contains 14 residues. V gave up 0 bases and J gave up 9 bases, with 12 bases separating them. Germline CDR1 is SGHAT and CDR2 is FQNNGV.